This TCR beta chain was sequenced in a study of T cell repertoires in cytomegalovirus infection. Study at large: Public TCR beta signatures provided an indication of both CMV infection and a matching HLA type. General study findings and limits: HLA-C-restricted CMV-specific TCR beta clonotypes were dominant in the ex vivo response. Based on cumulative public TCR beta family frequency, carriers of CMV plus the relevant HLA were identified.

Each CDR3 protein gets one entry after TCRdb re-called the reads with MiXCR. The sample records some 400,000 distinct CDR3 sequences, about a third being singletons. The CDR3 totals 13 residues. V gave up 6 bases and J gave up 2 bases, with 10 bases separating them. Per germline, CDR1 LNHDA and CDR2 SQIVND (reference sequence). Concerning this clonotype: As yet, its antigen is unknown.

The clonotype originates from a human donor in good health (CMV status not recorded). Some clones in this sample may be carry-over from other donors' samples. The chain has TRBV19 and TRBJ1-1; the D is unclear. Material: PBMCs. The CDR3 nucleotides are TGTGCCAGTAGGTTTGGGGTAAACACTGAAGCTTTCTTT. Its protein is CASRFGVNTEAFF.